Shown below are 14 T cell receptor beta chains from a single sample sequenced in a study of cytomegalovirus exposure and HLA in healthy donors. It was with 60 Vbeta and 13 Jbeta primers that the PCR ran. Sequencing was performed with immunoSEQ multiplex PCR; in TCRdb, only in-frame clones are kept and a portion is missing. Among about 200,000 clones listed, roughly 83% were seen once. The sequenced sample was PBMCs. These receptors all stem from a woman in her 50s in good health and CMV-seronegative.

The rearrangement links TRBV19 to TRBJ2-6, with D tentatively TRBD1 (5 bases). This CDR3 is 15 amino acids long. Germline V gene lookup returns CDR1 LNHDA and CDR2 SQIVND (reference sequence). The V end was cut by 1 base, the J end by 4 bases, with 8 bases between. CDR3 loop: CASSIVGPGANVLTF. CDR3 bases: TGTGCCAGTAGTATAGTGGGGCCCGGGGCCAACGTCCTGACTTTC.

The V and J genes are TRBV5-1 and TRBJ1-3, with D tentatively TRBD1 (5 bases). The CDR3 has 14 amino acids. Germline-derived CDR1 and CDR2 are SGHRS and YFSETQ. The V end lost 0 bases, the J end lost 6 bases, and 10 bases lay between the germline ends. The CDR3 DNA is TGCGCCAGCAGCTTGGAGGGGAAAGTAAACACCATATATTTT. It encodes CASSLEGKVNTIYF.

This chain links TRBV7-3 with TRBJ1-1; D is undetermined. With 2 bases removed from V and 2 bases from J, the gap between germline ends came to 9 bases. Germline V gene data show CDR1 as SGHTA and CDR2 as FQGTGA. CDR3 length: 14 residues. The CDR3 sequence is CASSLSRDNTEAFF. The CDR3 bases are TGTGCCAGCAGCTTATCGCGTGATAACACTGAAGCTTTCTTT.

CDR3 region: CASKEGASLNSPLHF. The CDR3 nucleotides read TGTGCCAGCAAGGAGGGGGCTAGTTTGAATTCACCCCTCCACTTT. V is TRBV6-5 and J is TRBJ1-6; 7 bases fit TRBD1. This CDR3 is 15 amino acids long. Trimming at V came to 7 bases and at J to 7 bases, leaving 10 bases not matched to a gene. Germline lookup yields CDR1 MNHEY and CDR2 SVGAGI.

The chain uses TRBV15 and TRBJ1-1; tentatively, D is TRBD1 (6 bases). Germline V lookup: CDR1 LNHNV, CDR2 YYDKDF (reference sequence). V lost 0 bases and J 1 base, leaving 9 bases between the germline ends. There are 15 residues in the CDR3. CDR3 protein: CATSREQGPNTEAFF. The CDR3 coding sequence is TGTGCCACCAGCAGAGAGCAGGGGCCGAACACTGAAGCTTTCTTT.

This clone was found once. The CDR3 bases are TGTGCCAGCAGTTTCTCCAGGGGGCTTGGCTCCTATAATTCACCCCTCCACTTT. This encodes CASSFSRGLGSYNSPLHF. This rearrangement joins TRBV28 to TRBJ1-6, with 8 nucleotides matching TRBD1. Germline assignment: CDR1 MDHEN and CDR2 SYDVKM. The CDR3 totals 18 residues. Trimming at V came to 3 bases and at J to 0 bases, leaving 7 bases not matched to a gene.

The gene calls are TRBV5-6 and TRBJ2-2; D unresolved. V was shortened by 0 bases and J by 1 base, with 7 bases between the two germline ends. This CDR3 contains 15 residues. Germline V lookup: CDR1 SGHDT, CDR2 YYEEEE. Here the CDR3 DNA reads TGTGCCAGCAGCTTGGGGCAGGAGAACACCGGGGAGCTGTTTTTT. Translated, it gives CASSLGQENTGELFF.

V and J are TRBV19 and TRBJ2-4; 7 bases match TRBD1. The germline CDR1 and CDR2 sequences are LNHDA and SQIVND (reference sequence). The CDR3 is made up of 13 amino acids. The junction had 8 bases not matched to a gene; V was cut back by 7 bases and J by 8 bases. CDR3 bases: TGTGCCAGTACCTCCACAGGGGCCCACATTCAGTACTTC. This translates into CASTSTGAHIQYF.

The chain links TRBV18 to TRBJ2-1, with 8 bases that match TRBD2. Germline CDR1 reads KGHSH; CDR2 reads LQKENI. Trimming at V came to 1 base and at J to 2 bases, leaving 7 bases not matched to a gene. The CDR3 has 17 amino acids. The CDR3 spells CASSPRHGGAPYNEQFF. The CDR3 nucleotides are TGTGCCAGCTCACCACGCCACGGGGGGGCCCCCTACAATGAGCAGTTCTTC.

The chain uses TRBV6-5 and TRBJ1-5; 8 bases align to TRBD1. V lost 5 bases, J lost 6 bases, and 3 bases stayed unmatched. CDR1 MNHEY and CDR2 SVGAGI come from the germline V gene. The CDR3 is 13 residues long. CDR3 protein: CASSRQGSQPQHF. CDR3 in DNA: TGTGCCAGCAGTAGACAGGGGAGTCAGCCCCAGCATTTT.

The chain employs TRBV19 and TRBJ1-2; D is perhaps TRBD1 (5 bases). In germline, CDR1 is LNHDA, CDR2 SQIVND (reference sequence). The CDR3 covers 16 residues. V was cut by 5 bases and J by 7 bases, with 23 bases left in between. DNA for the CDR3: TGTGCCAGTAGTGCCCTTGACAGTAAGGCCAGTGGTGGCTACACCTTC. Translated: CASSALDSKASGGYTF.

This clone came up a few times. V usage is TRBV18 and J usage is TRBJ1-2, with TRBD1 matching 7 bases. Trimming at V came to 3 bases and at J to 5 bases, leaving 6 bases not matched to a gene. Germline assignment: CDR1 KGHSH and CDR2 LQKENI. This CDR3 spans 14 amino acids. The chain's CDR3 is CASSPGGQRYGYTF. The DNA of the CDR3 is TGTGCCAGCTCACCCGGGGGACAGAGATATGGCTACACCTTC.

V usage is TRBV10-3 and J usage is TRBJ1-1; 9 nucleotides line up with TRBD1. J was trimmed by 3 bases and V by 8 bases; bases with no gene match: 4. The length of the CDR3 is 13 residues. CDR1 is ENHRY and CDR2 is SYGVKD in the germline V gene. CDR3 residues: CAIGGQGDTEAFF. DNA for the CDR3: TGTGCCATCGGGGGACAGGGTGACACTGAAGCTTTCTTT.

Note on this clone: Other nucleotide sequences in the sample specify the same CDR3. The chain has TRBV7-9 and TRBJ2-1, with TRBD2 as a possible D gene (5 bases). The germline CDR1 and CDR2 sequences are SEHNR and FQNEAQ (reference sequence). V was clipped by 1 base and J by 9 bases, with 7 bases between them. CDR3 length equals 12 residues. CDR3 residues: CASSLVGSEQFF. The CDR3 coding sequence is TGTGCCAGCAGCTTAGTAGGGAGTGAGCAGTTCTTC.